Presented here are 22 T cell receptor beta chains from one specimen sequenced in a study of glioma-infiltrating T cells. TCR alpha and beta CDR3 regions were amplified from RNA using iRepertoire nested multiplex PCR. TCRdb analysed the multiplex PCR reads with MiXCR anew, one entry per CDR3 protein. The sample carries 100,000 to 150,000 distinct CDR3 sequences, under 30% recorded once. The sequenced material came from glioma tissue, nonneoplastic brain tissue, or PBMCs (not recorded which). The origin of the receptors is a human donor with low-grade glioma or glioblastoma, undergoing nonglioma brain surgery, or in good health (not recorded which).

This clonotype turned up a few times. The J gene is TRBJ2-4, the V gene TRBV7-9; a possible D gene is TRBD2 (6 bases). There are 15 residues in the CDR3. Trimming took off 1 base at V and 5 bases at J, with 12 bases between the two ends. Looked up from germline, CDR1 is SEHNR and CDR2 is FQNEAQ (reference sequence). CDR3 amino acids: CASSLDAGRENIQYF. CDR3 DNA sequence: TGTGCCAGCAGCTTAGATGCGGGGCGGGAAAACATTCAGTACTTC.

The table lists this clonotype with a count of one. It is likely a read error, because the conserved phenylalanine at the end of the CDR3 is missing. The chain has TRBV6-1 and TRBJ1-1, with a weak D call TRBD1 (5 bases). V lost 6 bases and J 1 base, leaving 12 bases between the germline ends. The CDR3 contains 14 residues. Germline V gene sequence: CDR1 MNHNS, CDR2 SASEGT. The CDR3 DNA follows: TGTGCCAGCAGCCCGGGACTGCAGAACACTGAAGCTTTCCTT. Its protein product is CASSPGLQNTEAFL.

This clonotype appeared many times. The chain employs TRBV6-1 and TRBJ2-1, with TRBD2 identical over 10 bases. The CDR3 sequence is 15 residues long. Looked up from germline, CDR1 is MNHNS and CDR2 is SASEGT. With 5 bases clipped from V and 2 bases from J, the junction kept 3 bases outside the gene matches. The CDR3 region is CASSFGLAAYNEQFF. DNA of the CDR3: TGTGCCAGCAGTTTCGGACTAGCGGCCTACAATGAGCAGTTCTTC.

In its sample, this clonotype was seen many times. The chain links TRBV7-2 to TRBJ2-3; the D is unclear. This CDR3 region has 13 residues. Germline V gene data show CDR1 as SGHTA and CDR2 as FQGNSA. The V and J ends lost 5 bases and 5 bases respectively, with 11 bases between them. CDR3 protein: CASSGAWGDTQYF. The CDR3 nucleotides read TGTGCCAGCAGCGGCGCGTGGGGAGATACGCAGTATTTT.

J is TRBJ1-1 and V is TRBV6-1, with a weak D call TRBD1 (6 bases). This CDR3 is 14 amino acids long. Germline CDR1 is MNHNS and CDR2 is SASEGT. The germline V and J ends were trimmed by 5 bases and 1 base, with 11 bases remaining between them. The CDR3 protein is CASSYEQGNTEAFF. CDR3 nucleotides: TGTGCCAGCAGTTATGAACAGGGGAACACTGAAGCTTTCTTT.

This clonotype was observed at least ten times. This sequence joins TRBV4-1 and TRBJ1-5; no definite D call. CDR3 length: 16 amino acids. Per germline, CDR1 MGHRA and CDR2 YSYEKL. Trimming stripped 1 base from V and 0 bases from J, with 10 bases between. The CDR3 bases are TGCGCCAGCAGCCAAGGTGTCAGCTATAGCAATCAGCCCCAGCATTTT. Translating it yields CASSQGVSYSNQPQHF.

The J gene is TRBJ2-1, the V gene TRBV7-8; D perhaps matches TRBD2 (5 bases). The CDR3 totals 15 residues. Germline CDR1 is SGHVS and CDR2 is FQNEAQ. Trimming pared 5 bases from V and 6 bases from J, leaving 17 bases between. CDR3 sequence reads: CASSPRGRALNEQFF. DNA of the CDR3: TGTGCCAGCAGCCCCCGGGGAAGAGCGCTCAATGAGCAGTTCTTC.

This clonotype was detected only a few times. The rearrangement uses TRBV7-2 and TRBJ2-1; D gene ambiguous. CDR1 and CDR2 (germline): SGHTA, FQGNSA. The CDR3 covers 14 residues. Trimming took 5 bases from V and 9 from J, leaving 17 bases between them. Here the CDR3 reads CASSPPGLDTEQFF. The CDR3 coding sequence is TGTGCCAGCAGCCCCCCAGGCTTGGATACTGAGCAGTTCTTC.

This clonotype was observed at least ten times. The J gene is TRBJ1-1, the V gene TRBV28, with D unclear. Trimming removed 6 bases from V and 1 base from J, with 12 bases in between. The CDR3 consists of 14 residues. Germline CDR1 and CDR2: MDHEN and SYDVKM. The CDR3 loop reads CASSPIVPNTEAFF. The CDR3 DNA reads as TGTGCCAGCAGCCCGATAGTACCGAACACTGAAGCTTTCTTT.

The CDR3: CSAPGLAGGGFHEQFF. CDR3 in DNA: TGCAGTGCTCCGGGACTAGCGGGGGGCGGATTCCATGAGCAGTTCTTC. This chain joins TRBV20-1 and TRBJ2-1; TRBD2 matches 15 bases. CDR3 length equals 16 residues. V lost 5 bases to trimming and J lost 8 bases; unmatched junction nucleotides: 10. Germline V CDR1 and CDR2: DFQATT, SNEGSKA (reference sequence).

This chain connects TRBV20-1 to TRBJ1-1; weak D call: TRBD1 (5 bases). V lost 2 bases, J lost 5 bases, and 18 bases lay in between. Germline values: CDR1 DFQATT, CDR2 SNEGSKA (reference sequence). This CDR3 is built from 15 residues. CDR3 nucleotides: TGCAGTGCTAGAAAAGGGGTTATGGAACGTACTGAAGCTTTCTTT. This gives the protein CSARKGVMERTEAFF.

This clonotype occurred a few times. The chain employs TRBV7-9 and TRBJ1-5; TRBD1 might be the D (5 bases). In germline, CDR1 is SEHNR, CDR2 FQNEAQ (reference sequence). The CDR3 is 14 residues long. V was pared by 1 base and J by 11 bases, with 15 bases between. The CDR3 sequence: CASSLGDPVGAQHF. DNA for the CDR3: TGTGCCAGCAGCTTAGGGGACCCTGTAGGGGCCCAGCATTTT.

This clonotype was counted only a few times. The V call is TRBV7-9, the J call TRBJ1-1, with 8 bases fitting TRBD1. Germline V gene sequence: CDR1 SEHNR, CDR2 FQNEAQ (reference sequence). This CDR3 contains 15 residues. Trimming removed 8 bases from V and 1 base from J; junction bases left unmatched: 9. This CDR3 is CASQDRAIGNTEAFF. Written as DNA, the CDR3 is TGTGCCAGCCAGGACAGGGCCATCGGGAACACTGAAGCTTTCTTT.

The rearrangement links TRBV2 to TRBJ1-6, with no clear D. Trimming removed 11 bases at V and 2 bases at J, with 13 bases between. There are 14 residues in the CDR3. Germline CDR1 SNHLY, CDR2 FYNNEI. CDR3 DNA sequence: TGTGCCGTCCTGGACGGAACCTATAATTCACCCCTCCACTTT. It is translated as CAVLDGTYNSPLHF.

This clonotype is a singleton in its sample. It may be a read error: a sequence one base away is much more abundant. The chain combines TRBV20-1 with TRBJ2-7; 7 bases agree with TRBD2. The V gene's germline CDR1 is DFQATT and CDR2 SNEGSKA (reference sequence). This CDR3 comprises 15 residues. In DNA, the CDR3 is TGCGGTGCTAGAGATTTCCGGGGGGACTCCTACGAGCAGTACGTC. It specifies CGARDFRGDSYEQYV.

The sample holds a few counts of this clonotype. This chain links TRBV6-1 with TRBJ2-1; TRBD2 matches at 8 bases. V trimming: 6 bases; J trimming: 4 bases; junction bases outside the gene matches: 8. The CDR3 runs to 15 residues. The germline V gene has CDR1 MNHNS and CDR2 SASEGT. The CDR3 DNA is TGTGCCAGCAGCCGGGTTAGCGGGGCGTACAATGAGCAGTTCTTC. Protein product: CASSRVSGAYNEQFF.

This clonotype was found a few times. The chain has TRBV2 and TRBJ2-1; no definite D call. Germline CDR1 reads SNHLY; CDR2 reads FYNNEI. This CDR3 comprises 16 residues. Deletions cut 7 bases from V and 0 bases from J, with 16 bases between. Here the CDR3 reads CASIWEVLSSYNEQFF. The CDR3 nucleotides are TGTGCCAGCATATGGGAAGTCCTAAGCTCCTACAATGAGCAGTTCTTC.

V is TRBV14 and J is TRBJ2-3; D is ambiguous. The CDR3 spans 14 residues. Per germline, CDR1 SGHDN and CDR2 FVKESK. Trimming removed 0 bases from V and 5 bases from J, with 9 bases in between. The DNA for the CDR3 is TGTGCCAGCAGCCAAGATCGGTGGAAAGATACGCAGTATTTT. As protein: CASSQDRWKDTQYF. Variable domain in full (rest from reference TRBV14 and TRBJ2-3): EAGVTQFPSHSVIEKGQTVTLRCDPISGHDNLYWYRRVMGKEIKFLLHFVKESKQDESGMPNNRFLAERTGGTYSTLKVQPAELEDSGVYFCASSQDRWKDTQYFGPGTRLTVL.

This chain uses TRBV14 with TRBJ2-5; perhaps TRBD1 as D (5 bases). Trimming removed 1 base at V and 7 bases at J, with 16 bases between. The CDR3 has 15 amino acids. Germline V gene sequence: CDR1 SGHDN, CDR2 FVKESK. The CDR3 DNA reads TGTGCCAGCAGCCAAGGACAGATTGGGATTGGGACCCAGTACTTC. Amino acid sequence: CASSQGQIGIGTQYF.

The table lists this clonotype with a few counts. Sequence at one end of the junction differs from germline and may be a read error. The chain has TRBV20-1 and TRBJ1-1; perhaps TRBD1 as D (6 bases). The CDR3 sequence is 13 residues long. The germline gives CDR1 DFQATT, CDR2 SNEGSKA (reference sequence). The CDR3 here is CSATGQPNTEALF. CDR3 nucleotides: TGCAGTGCTACTGGACAGCCTAACACTGAAGCTCTCTTT.

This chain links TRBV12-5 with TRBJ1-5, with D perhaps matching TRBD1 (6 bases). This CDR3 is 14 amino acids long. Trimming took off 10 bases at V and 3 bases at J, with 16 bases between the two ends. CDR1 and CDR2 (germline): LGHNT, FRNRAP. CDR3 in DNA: TGTGCTAAAGATCCGACAGGACTCAATCAGCCCCAGCATTTT. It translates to CAKDPTGLNQPQHF.

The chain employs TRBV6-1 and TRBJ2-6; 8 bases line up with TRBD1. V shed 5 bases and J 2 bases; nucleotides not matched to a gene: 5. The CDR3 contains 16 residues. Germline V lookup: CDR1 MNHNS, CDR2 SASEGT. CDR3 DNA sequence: TGTGCCAGCAGTCCGCAGGGGGCAACTGGGGCCAACGTCCTGACTTTC. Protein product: CASSPQGATGANVLTF.